This TCR beta chain was documented in a study of human T cells and chemical hapten exposure. As for time point: pre-sensitization, week 0. The treatment here: therapeutic diphenylcyclopropenone sensitization with weekly scalp DPC. This clonotype was recorded many times. MiXCR was run by TCRdb on the RACE reads, yielding one entry per CDR3 protein. The table has about 89,000 distinct CDR3 sequences, 10% to 12% seen once. V was trimmed by 3 bases and J by 10 bases, leaving 9 bases between them. This CDR3 is 12 amino acids long. The germline CDR1 and CDR2 sequences are KGHDR and SFDVKD. This chain uses TRBV24-1 with TRBJ2-1, with D perhaps matching TRBD1 (6 bases). The sequence derives from a woman aged 55-75 years with alopecia areata. Some clones in this sample may be carry-over from other donors' samples. This material consisted of whole blood, taken in connection with sensitization to the hapten diphenylcyclopropenone (DPC). The CDR3 sequence is CATSDPDREQFF. The CDR3 DNA sequence: TGTGCCACCAGTGATCCGGACAGAGAGCAGTTCTTC.